The rows below give T cell receptor beta chains drawn from one sample of a study of cytomegalovirus exposure and HLA in healthy donors. The repertoire was sequenced with immunoSEQ multiplex PCR; TCRdb's copy has only in-frame clones and lacks some. The sample lists under 200,000 clones, approximately 84% seen once, with around 0.37% in the top ten. Sequencing input: PBMCs. The receptors shown here come from a boy aged 2-9 years in good health and CMV-seronegative. Both conserved end residues are part of each CDR3. A D gene is named only where the DNA matches it firmly. Size is omitted from some rows. Given values are once, few, many or a class for expanded clones.

v_call	clone_size	j_call	d_call	cdr3_nt	cdr3_aa
TRBV30	NA	TRBJ2-7	TRBD1	TGTGCCTGGAGTGTCCACGAGGGGGCCCGCTCCTACGAGCAGTACTTC	CAWSVHEGARSYEQYF
TRBV5-5	once	TRBJ1-2	TRBD1	TGTGCCAGCAGCTTGGAGGGCCGTGGAGTAGGGGGCGGCACGGGAGGCTACACCTTC	CASSLEGRGVGGGTGGYTF
TRBV28	once	TRBJ2-3	NA	TGTGCCAGCGAGTTAAGCGGGAGCACAGATACGCAGTATTTT	CASELSGSTDTQYF
TRBV7-2	NA	TRBJ2-7	TRBD1	TGTGCCAGCAGCTTAACAGGGGGCGACGAGCAGTACTTC	CASSLTGGDEQYF
TRBV18	NA	TRBJ2-1	TRBD2	TGTGCCAGCTCCACCGGGGTAGCGGGAGTTAATGAGCAGTTCTTC	CASSTGVAGVNEQFF
TRBV29-1	once	TRBJ2-1	TRBD2	TGCAGCGTTGGCGGCGGGAGATCAAACAATGAGCAGTTCTTC	CSVGGGRSNNEQFF
TRBV27	NA	TRBJ2-7	TRBD1	TGTGCCAGCAGTGAAGGAACAGGGGACTACGAGCAGTACTTC	CASSEGTGDYEQYF
TRBV5-1	NA	TRBJ1-4	NA	TGCGCCAGTTCCCTGGAGGGGCGTTCCACTAATGAAAAACTGTTTTTT	CASSLEGRSTNEKLFF
TRBV6-1	NA	TRBJ2-3	NA	TGTGCCAGCAGTGAAGCGAGGCGGGATACGCAGTATTTT	CASSEARRDTQYF
TRBV2	NA	TRBJ2-1	TRBD2	TGTGCCAGCGTTCCGGGAGGGAGGAATGAGCAGTTCTTC	CASVPGGRNEQFF
TRBV5-6	NA	TRBJ2-7	NA	TGTGCCAGCAGCACACTCCCGGGATGGAACTACGAGCAGTACTTC	CASSTLPGWNYEQYF
TRBV5-1	NA	TRBJ2-7	NA	TGCGCCAGCAGCTTGGACGCTAGCGTGATCTACGAGCAGTACTTC	CASSLDASVIYEQYF
TRBV27	NA	TRBJ2-6	NA	TGTGCCAGCAGTTTGGGCAGGGGTTTATCCTCTGGGGCCAACGTCCTGACTTTC	CASSLGRGLSSGANVLTF
TRBV11-3	NA	TRBJ1-1	NA	TGTGCCAGCAGCTCATACTCCGTTCGACGGGTCATGAACACTGAAGCTTTCTTT	CASSSYSVRRVMNTEAFF
TRBV28	NA	TRBJ2-7	TRBD2	TGTGCCACCGGGGGGACCTACGAGCAGTACTTC	CATGGTYEQYF
TRBV2	NA	TRBJ2-3	TRBD2	TGTGCCAGCAGTGAGGAGGCTAGCGGGAGGGTTACGCAGTATTTT	CASSEEASGRVTQYF
TRBV2	NA	TRBJ1-2	TRBD1	TGTGCCAGCAGGAGGAGGGGGCGGGTCAGGGGTAACTATGGCTACACCTTC	CASRRRGRVRGNYGYTF